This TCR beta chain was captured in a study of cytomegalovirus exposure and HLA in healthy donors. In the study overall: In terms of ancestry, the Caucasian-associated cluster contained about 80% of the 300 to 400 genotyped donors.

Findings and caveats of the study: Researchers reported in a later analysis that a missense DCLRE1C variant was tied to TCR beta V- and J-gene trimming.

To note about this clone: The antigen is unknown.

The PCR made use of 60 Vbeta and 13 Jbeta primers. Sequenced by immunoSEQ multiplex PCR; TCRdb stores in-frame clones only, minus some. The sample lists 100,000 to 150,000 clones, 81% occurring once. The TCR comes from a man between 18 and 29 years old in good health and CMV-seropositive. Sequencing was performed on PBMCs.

CDR3 DNA sequence: TGTGCCAGCAGTGAACGGGGACAGACCGGGGAGCTGTTTTTT. This translates into CASSERGQTGELFF. The rearrangement uses TRBV2 and TRBJ2-2; 7 nucleotides match TRBD1. The junction had 2 bases not matched to a gene; V was cut back by 2 bases and J by 5 bases. The CDR3 has 14 residues. Germline V gene data show CDR1 as SNHLY and CDR2 as FYNNEI.